This T cell receptor beta chain was profiled in a study of blood T cell repertoires in COVID-19. About the research overall: The study drew acute and convalescent COVID-19 samples from the United States, Italy and Spain. Nucleic acid was either cDNA or gDNA, and it came from T cells, B-cell-depleted T cells, or PBMCs.

The CDR3 contains 14 residues. The germline CDR1 and CDR2 sequences are LNHDA and SQIVND (reference sequence). V lost 5 bases and J 1 base, leaving 12 bases between the germline ends. Methods used by the authors: Using reference gene primer amplification, nucleated cell counts were estimated. Repertoires were generated with immunoSEQ multiplex PCR, while TCRdb's copy carries only in-frame clones and drops some. The V and J calls and clone size are taken from that table; D and trimming were inferred from the DNA. The data hold approximately 110,000 clones, with roughly 88% observed a single time. The sequencing sample was made of peripheral blood. The TCR was taken from a woman in her 70s who had recovered from COVID-19. The chain uses TRBV19 and TRBJ2-7; possibly TRBD2 for D (6 bases). CDR3 protein: CASSDGTRSYEQYF. In DNA form, the CDR3 reads TGTGCCAGTAGTGACGGGACTCGGTCCTACGAGCAGTACTTC. Complete variable domain (other parts from reference TRBV19 and TRBJ2-7): DGGITQSPKYLFRKEGQNVTLSCEQNLNHDAMYWYRQDPGQGLRLIYYSQIVNDFQKGDIAEGYSVSREKKESFPLTVTSAQKNPTAFYLCASSDGTRSYEQYFGPGTRLTVT.